This section outlines one TCR beta chain sequence together with its context. This clone was picked up a small number of times. Its antigen specificity is not known. Coverage ceases 3 residues before the CDR3 finishes, and the germline J gene fills in the end. This entry is derived from a study of T cell clonality in common variable immunodeficiency (dated by TCRdb to between 2015 and 2017). Summary of the overall study and its limitations: According to the authors, finding the cause of the higher clonality in CVID would require sequencing the repertoires of T cell subpopulations. Despite equal DNA input, controls averaged about 81,820 unique sequences per sample versus 30,000 to 40,000 in CVID samples. CVID subjects shared fewer TCRbeta clones with each other than healthy controls did (p < 0.0001). Reportedly, TCRbeta sequences from CVID had fewer deletions and N-nucleotide insertions, and highly modified clones with 13 or more V deletions were absent from CVID. TCRbeta clonality was higher in CVID subjects than in healthy controls (t-test p = 0.018), and the increase was most characteristic of about a third of subjects. Correlations between repertoire features and clinical complications were limited by patient heterogeneity within the CVID cohort.

For sequencing input, CVID and control samples contributed equivalent amounts of genomic DNA. For every sample, a 60 bp segment covering the rearranged TCRbeta CDR3 region was amplified and then sequenced. The immunoSEQ assay, a bias-corrected multiplex PCR combined with high-throughput sequencing, was used to amplify TCRbeta. Under the source paper's analysis protocol: Every unique nucleotide sequence counted as a clone and was annotated with V, D and J genes, copy number and frequency. Sequences were labeled productive if in frame, and non-productive if out of frame or containing stop codons. Clonality was calculated from Shannon's entropy as previously described. Mean CDR3 Kyte-Doolittle hydropathy was derived from the predicted amino acid sequences of productive clones. The R hclust function was used to hierarchically cluster scaled V gene usage with Manhattan distance and complete linkage. Clone sharing by CDR3 amino acid sequence was assessed by resampling 12 repertoires per group over 100 rounds. The repertoires were screened for roughly 70 published EBV-specific TCRbeta sequences and roughly 250 published CMV-specific TCRbeta sequences. After a couple of CVID samples that produced fewer than 10,000 sequences were dropped from the analysis, around 40 CVID repertoires remained. Sourced from immuneACCESS, this table was stored by TCRdb with only in-frame sequences that have V and J called. A share of the clones is absent; for the studies checked, an unresolved V gene accounts for under half, and the remainder has no known explanation. The V and J calls and clone size were taken over from that table, and D and trimming were inferred from the DNA. The table for this sample lists some 27,000 clones, none of them counted only once. Around 3.1% of the sample is held by the ten biggest clonotypes.

Standard criteria, namely reduction of serum IgG, IgA and/or IgM below the normal range together with specific antibody deficiency, were applied for the diagnosis of CVID. There were around 44 subjects in the CVID group (about 29 male and some 15 female), ranging in age from about 9 to 65 years, with a mean age of roughly 40. Most of the CVID patients and most of the healthy controls were of Caucasian heritage. Replacement immunoglobulin therapy had been administered to all CVID subjects for at least one year at the time of study participation. At the time of blood collection, no CVID subject was ill or was being treated with immunomodulatory or immunosuppressive medication. Heparinized peripheral whole blood samples of about 5 to 8 ml were collected from each donor. TCRbeta CDR3 repertoires were sequenced from genomic DNA of adults with common variable immune deficiency (CVID) and healthy adult controls. Diluted blood was density-centrifuged over Hypaque 1077 or Ficoll-Paque to isolate peripheral blood mononuclear cells. Genomic DNA was obtained from unsorted mononuclear cells through either Qiagen column purification or a centrifugation-based method.

Trimming removed 6 bases from V and 7 bases from J, leaving 15 bases between the germline ends. CDR1 DFQATT and CDR2 SNEGSKA are derived from the germline V gene (reference sequence). The CDR3 measures 12 amino acids from cysteine to phenylalanine. Shown are 27 bases from within the CDR3, in frame from base 1. The sequenced sample was peripheral blood mononuclear cells. The chain was built from TRBV20-1 and TRBJ1-1, with no confident D gene call. The clonotype comes from a human donor with common variable immunodeficiency. CDR3 DNA (partial): TGCAGTGCCATGACAATGGATGTTGAA. The resulting protein is CSAMTMDVE. The full CDR3 protein reads CSAMTMDVEAFF.